Following are 20 T cell receptor beta chains from one sample sequenced in a study of response to subunit inactivated influenza vaccine. Each CDR3 protein gets one entry after TCRdb re-called the RT-PCR reads with MiXCR. The sample carries more than 550,000 distinct CDR3 sequences, about 11% recorded once. Separately, the same data were catalogued under a study of T cells expressing NK-cell markers. From that paper: Beta-chain TCR cDNA was generated via 5'RACE template switching with UMIs.

The material was PBMCs from blood, obtained on the day of vaccination. Receptors originate from a man aged 50 to 59 who received an inactivated influenza vaccine.

The chain is built from TRBV6-5 and TRBJ2-7; 9 bases align to TRBD1. CDR3 length: 17 amino acids. In germline, CDR1 is MNHEY, CDR2 SVGAGI. J gave up 3 bases and V 0 bases, and 9 bases lay outside the gene matches. The CDR3 sequence is CASSYSISRQGVYEQYF. The CDR3 nucleotides read TGTGCCAGCAGTTACTCGATTTCGAGACAGGGGGTCTACGAGCAGTACTTC.

V usage is TRBV6-5 and J usage is TRBJ2-2; 9 bases align to TRBD2. The CDR3 sequence is 19 residues long. V trimming: 0 bases; J trimming: 2 bases; junction bases outside the gene matches: 10. Germline CDR1 is MNHEY and CDR2 is SVGAGI. CDR3 protein: CASSYSKLGTSPNTGELFF. In DNA, the CDR3 is TGTGCCAGCAGTTACTCGAAGTTAGGGACTAGCCCAAACACCGGGGAGCTGTTTTTT.

This clonotype was detected only a few times. The rearrangement links TRBV7-2 to TRBJ2-5; D not certain. The V and J ends lost 1 base and 5 bases respectively, with 8 bases between them. CDR1 and CDR2 (germline): SGHTA, FQGNSA. This CDR3 comprises 13 residues. This chain's CDR3 is CASSLGFWETQYF. The CDR3 nucleotides are TGTGCCAGCAGCTTAGGGTTTTGGGAGACCCAGTACTTC.

This clonotype was seen more than once but under ten times. The V and J genes are TRBV9 and TRBJ2-1; 10 positions agree with TRBD1. J lost 7 bases, V lost 4 bases, and 11 bases had no gene match. The CDR3 length is 16 residues. Germline V gives CDR1 SGDLS, CDR2 YYNGEE. The chain's CDR3 is CASSPRQGAGLNEQFF. The CDR3 coding sequence is TGTGCCAGCAGCCCTCGACAGGGGGCTGGTTTAAATGAGCAGTTCTTC.

This clonotype was detected only a few times. The V and J genes are TRBV18 and TRBJ1-5; D is perhaps TRBD1 (5 bases). The CDR3 runs 15 residues. Germline V gene lookup returns CDR1 KGHSH and CDR2 LQKENI. With 1 base removed from V and 2 bases from J, the gap between germline ends came to 9 bases. In DNA, the CDR3 is TGTGCCAGCTCACCACGGGGGAGCGGCAATCAGCCCCAGCATTTT. Protein sequence: CASSPRGSGNQPQHF. Supplemented by reference TRBV18 and TRBJ1-5, the full variable domain reads NAGVMQNPRHLVRRRGQEARLRCSPMKGHSHVYWYRQLPEEGLKFMVYLQKENIIDESGMPKERFSAEFPKEGPSILRIQQVVRGDSAAYFCASSPRGSGNQPQHFGDGTRLSIL.

This clonotype showed up many times. The chain combines TRBV20-1 with TRBJ2-2; D not certain. Trimming took 0 bases from V and 2 from J, leaving 13 bases between them. The CDR3 totals 16 residues. Germline V gives CDR1 DFQATT, CDR2 SNEGSKA (reference sequence). The CDR3 spells CSARDKKQSNTGELFF. CDR3 nucleotide sequence: TGCAGTGCTAGAGATAAGAAGCAGAGTAACACCGGGGAGCTGTTTTTT.

The sample holds a few counts of this clonotype. The J gene is TRBJ2-1, the V gene TRBV4-3, with D unclear. The CDR3 is 15 residues long. V lost 0 bases, J lost 9 bases, and 15 bases lay in between. CDR1 LGHNA and CDR2 YSLEER come from the germline V gene. Here the CDR3 DNA reads TGCGCCAGCAGCCAAGATCTTACCCCCCCAATTGAGCAGTTCTTC. This codes for CASSQDLTPPIEQFF.

The CDR3 is CASSLPGDEQFF. CDR3 DNA sequence: TGCGCCAGCAGCTTACCGGGCGATGAGCAGTTCTTC. The chain uses TRBV5-1 and TRBJ2-1; D gene unclear. CDR1 is SGHRS and CDR2 is YFSETQ in the germline V gene. Trimming stripped 2 bases from V and 8 bases from J, with 8 bases between. The CDR3 loop spans 12 amino acids.

The sample holds a few counts of this clonotype. The chain carries TRBV28 and TRBJ1-2; D might be TRBD1 (5 bases). This CDR3 has 16 residues. Germline-derived CDR1 and CDR2 are MDHEN and SYDVKM. V shed 5 bases and J shed 3 bases, with 19 bases lying between them. DNA of the CDR3: TGTGCCAGCAGTCCCGGGGGGGTTCGGATAGACTATGGCTACACCTTC. Amino acid sequence: CASSPGGVRIDYGYTF.

The rearrangement joins TRBV6-4 to TRBJ1-1; 12 bases align to TRBD1. The CDR3 runs 17 residues. V shed 7 bases, J shed 0 bases, and the junction held 9 bases outside the gene matches. Germline V CDR1 and CDR2: MRHNA, SNTAGT. CDR3 nucleotide sequence: TGTGCCAGCATTGGGGACAGGGGGCCAAGGGTGAACACTGAAGCTTTCTTT. Translating it yields CASIGDRGPRVNTEAFF.

This clonotype was observed at least ten times. The CDR3 loop reads CSAEGGYQPQHF. CDR3 DNA: TGCAGTGCTGAGGGGGGGTACCAGCCCCAGCATTTT. This chain connects TRBV20-1 to TRBJ1-5; TRBD1 is a possible D gene (6 bases). Germline CDR1 DFQATT, CDR2 SNEGSKA (reference sequence). CDR3 length equals 12 residues. V was clipped by 5 bases and J by 7 bases, with 12 bases between them.

At least ten counts were recorded for this clonotype. V is TRBV12-3 or TRBV12-4 and J is TRBJ1-1; D is ambiguous. Trimming left V 5 bases short and J 5 bases short, with 15 bases between. This CDR3 has 14 residues. In nucleotides, the CDR3 is TGTGCCAGCAGTCCCCGGACCGTACGGACTGAAGCTTTCTTT. It encodes CASSPRTVRTEAFF.

The chain links TRBV6-1 to TRBJ2-7, with TRBD1 matching 7 bases. Germline assignment: CDR1 MNHNS and CDR2 SASEGT. V shed 3 bases and J 2 bases; nucleotides not matched to a gene: 10. There are 16 residues in the CDR3. As DNA, the CDR3 is TGTGCCAGCAGTGATAATATCGGACAGGCAACCTACGAGCAGTACTTC. Its translation: CASSDNIGQATYEQYF.

This clonotype was picked up a small number of times. CDR3 bases: TGTGCCAGCAGCTTAGCGCAGGCGCCCTACAATGAGCAGTTCTTC. This sequence encodes CASSLAQAPYNEQFF. The chain carries TRBV7-8 and TRBJ2-1, with no clear D. Germline V lookup: CDR1 SGHVS, CDR2 FQNEAQ. Trimming stripped 0 bases from V and 2 bases from J, with 8 bases between. The CDR3 covers 15 residues.

The genes are TRBV5-1 and TRBJ2-7; 7 positions agree with TRBD1. Germline V gene data show CDR1 as SGHRS and CDR2 as YFSETQ. The length of the CDR3 is 15 residues. The J segment lost 0 bases and the V segment lost 1 base, leaving 4 bases of the junction unmatched. CDR3 loop: CASSLMTGSSYEQYF. CDR3 in DNA: TGCGCCAGCAGCTTGATGACAGGGAGCTCCTACGAGCAGTACTTC.

This rearrangement joins TRBV9 to TRBJ2-1; D ambiguous. The CDR3 has 16 amino acids. V was clipped by 0 bases and J by 3 bases, with 13 bases between them. The germline gives CDR1 SGDLS, CDR2 YYNGEE. The chain's CDR3 is CASSVDAGSNYNEQFF. The DNA of the CDR3 is TGTGCCAGCAGCGTAGATGCAGGTTCAAACTACAATGAGCAGTTCTTC.

The sample holds many counts of this clonotype. V and J are TRBV29-1 and TRBJ2-3; D perhaps matches TRBD2 (6 bases). V was shortened by 1 base and J by 0 bases, with 14 bases between the two germline ends. CDR3 length: 16 residues. Germline CDR1 and CDR2: SQVTM and ANQGSEA. CDR3 sequence reads: CSVEGAGSGSTDTQYF. The CDR3 nucleotides are TGCAGCGTTGAAGGGGCGGGGTCGGGGAGCACAGATACGCAGTATTTT.

This clonotype was seen only a few times. This sequence joins TRBV6-2 or TRBV6-3 and TRBJ2-2, with 14 bases aligning to TRBD2. The germline V gene encodes CDR1 MNHEY and CDR2 SVGEGT. Trimming removed 5 bases from V and 6 bases from J; junction bases left unmatched: 8. CDR3 size: 17 residues. The CDR3 reads CASSATSGGARAGELFF. DNA of the CDR3: TGTGCCAGCAGTGCGACTAGCGGGGGGGCCCGCGCCGGGGAGCTGTTTTTT.

This clonotype was counted only a few times. V and J are TRBV20-1 and TRBJ1-2, with D uncertain. The CDR3 runs 12 residues. Germline CDR1 DFQATT, CDR2 SNEGSKA (reference sequence). The CDR3: CVYRPDNYGYTF. CDR3 DNA: TGCGTATACCGTCCGGATAACTATGGCTACACCTTC.

This clonotype was seen a few times. V and J are TRBV20-1 and TRBJ2-7; no firm D call. Trimming pared 3 bases from V and 3 bases from J, leaving 6 bases between. CDR3 length: 11 amino acids. Germline lookup yields CDR1 DFQATT and CDR2 SNEGSKA (reference sequence). CDR3 loop: CSASENYEQYF. The CDR3 DNA follows: TGCAGTGCTAGCGAGAACTACGAGCAGTACTTC.